This T cell receptor (beta chain) was captured by sequencing in a study of Ad26.COV2.S vaccination and SARS-CoV-2 variants. Study in general: The study gave Ad26.COV2.S intramuscularly, once or twice 56 days apart.

TCRdb keeps only in-frame clones here, not all; method: immunoSEQ multiplex PCR. In the table there are roughly 700,000 clones, roughly 90% of which are singletons. Treatment: roughly 20 received Ad26.COV2.S at low or high dose, single or two shots; 5 received placebo; per-sample allocation not given. Repertoires come from day 63 after the first vaccine or placebo injection. In Boston, an adult donor aged 18-55 years took part. The CDR3 consists of 14 residues. The V end lost 7 bases, the J end lost 0 bases, and 12 bases lay between the germline ends. Germline lookup yields CDR1 LNHDA and CDR2 SQIVND (reference sequence).

The chain recombines TRBV19 with TRBJ1-1, with a possible D match to TRBD1 (5 bases). Here the sequenced sample was peripheral blood, taken in a trial of Ad26.COV2.S vaccine versus placebo. The TCR originated in a person aged 18-65 years who received the Ad26.COV2.S COVID-19 vaccine or a placebo. The CDR3 sequence is CASTPGYMNTEAFF. The CDR3 DNA follows: TGTGCCAGTACCCCAGGGTACATGAACACTGAAGCTTTCTTT.